The source of this T cell receptor (beta chain) is a study of blood T cell repertoires in COVID-19. At the level of the study: T cells, B-cell-depleted T cells, or PBMCs provided the cDNA or gDNA that served as material.

With 0 bases clipped from V and 6 bases from J, the junction kept 6 bases outside the gene matches. The germline V gene has CDR1 SGHNT and CDR2 YYREEE (reference sequence). This CDR3 region has 15 residues. Methods used by the authors: Using reference gene primer amplification, nucleated cell counts were estimated. Clones were read by immunoSEQ multiplex PCR, and TCRdb kept only the in-frame ones, dropping some. V, J and clone size are taken as reported in that table, and D and trimming were inferred from the DNA itself. Of 110,000 to 150,000 clones listed, 70% to 90% are singletons. In this sample, this clone turned up once.

The sample was peripheral blood. The receptor's source is a man aged 50-60 years with acute or convalescent COVID-19. The chain uses TRBV5-4 and TRBJ2-3, with 8 bases matching TRBD2. CDR3 nucleotide sequence: TGTGCCAGCAGCTTGGCCGCGGGGGGCGGGGATACGCAGTATTTT. It is translated as CASSLAAGGGDTQYF.